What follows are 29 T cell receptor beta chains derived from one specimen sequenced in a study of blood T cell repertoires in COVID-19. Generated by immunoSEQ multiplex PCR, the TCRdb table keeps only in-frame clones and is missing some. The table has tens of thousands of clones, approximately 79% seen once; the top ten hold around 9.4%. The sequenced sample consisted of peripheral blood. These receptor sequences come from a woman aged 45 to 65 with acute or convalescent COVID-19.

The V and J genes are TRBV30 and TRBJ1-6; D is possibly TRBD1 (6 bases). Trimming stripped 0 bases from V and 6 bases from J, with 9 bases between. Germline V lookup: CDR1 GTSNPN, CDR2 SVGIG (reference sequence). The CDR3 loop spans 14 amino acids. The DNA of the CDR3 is TGTGCCTGGAGTGTAGGACAGAGTAATTCACCCCTCCACTTT. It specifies CAWSVGQSNSPLHF.

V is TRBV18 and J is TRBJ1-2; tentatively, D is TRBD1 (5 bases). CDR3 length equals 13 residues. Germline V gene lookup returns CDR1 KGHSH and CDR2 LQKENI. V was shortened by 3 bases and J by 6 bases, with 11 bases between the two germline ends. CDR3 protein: CASSPPVGDGYTF. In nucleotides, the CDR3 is TGTGCCAGCTCACCTCCTGTAGGGGATGGCTACACCTTC.

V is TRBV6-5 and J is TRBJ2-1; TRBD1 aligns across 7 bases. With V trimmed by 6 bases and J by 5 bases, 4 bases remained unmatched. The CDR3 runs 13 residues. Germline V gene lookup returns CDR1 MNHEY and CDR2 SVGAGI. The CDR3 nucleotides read TGTGCCAGCAGAATCGGACAGGACAATGAGCAGTTCTTC. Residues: CASRIGQDNEQFF.

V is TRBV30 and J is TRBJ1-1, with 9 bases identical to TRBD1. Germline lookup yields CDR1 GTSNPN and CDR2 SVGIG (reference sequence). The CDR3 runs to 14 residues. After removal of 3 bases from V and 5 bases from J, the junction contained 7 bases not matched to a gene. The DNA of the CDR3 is TGTGCCTGGAGCCTTGACAGGGGGGGGACTGAAGCTTTCTTT. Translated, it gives CAWSLDRGGTEAFF. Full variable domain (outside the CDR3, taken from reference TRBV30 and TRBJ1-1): SQTIHQWPATLVQPVGSPLSLECTVEGTSNPNLYWYRQAAGRGLQLLFYSVGIGQISSEVPQNLSASRPQDRQFILSSKKLLLSDSGFYLCAWSLDRGGTEAFFGQGTRLTVV.

The CDR3 loop is CAGDSSGNTIYF. The CDR3 DNA reads TGTGCCGGGGACAGTTCTGGAAACACCATATATTTT. The gene calls are TRBV2 and TRBJ1-3; 7 bases are shared with TRBD1. The CDR3 consists of 12 residues. V lost 11 bases and J lost 1; bases outside the gene matches: 2. CDR1 is SNHLY and CDR2 is FYNNEI in the germline V gene. Combining the CDR3 with reference TRBV2 and TRBJ1-3 gives the whole variable domain EPEVTQTPSHQVTQMGQEVILRCVPISNHLYFYWYRQILGQKVEFLVSFYNNEISEKSEIFDDQFSVERPDGSNFTLKIRSTKLEDSAMYFCAGDSSGNTIYFGEGSWLTVV.

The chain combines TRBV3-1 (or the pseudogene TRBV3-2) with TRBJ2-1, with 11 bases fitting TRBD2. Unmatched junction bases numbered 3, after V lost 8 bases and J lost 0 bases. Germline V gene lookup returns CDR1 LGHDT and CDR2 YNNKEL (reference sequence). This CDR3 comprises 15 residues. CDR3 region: CASVLAGGSYNEQFF. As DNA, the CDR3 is TGTGCCAGCGTCCTAGCGGGAGGCTCCTACAATGAGCAGTTCTTC.

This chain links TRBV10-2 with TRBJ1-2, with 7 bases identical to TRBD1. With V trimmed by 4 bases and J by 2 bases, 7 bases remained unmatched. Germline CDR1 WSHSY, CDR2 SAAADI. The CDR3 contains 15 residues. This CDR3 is CASSVKGARNYGYTF. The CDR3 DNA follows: TGCGCCAGCAGTGTGAAGGGGGCGCGGAACTATGGCTACACCTTC.

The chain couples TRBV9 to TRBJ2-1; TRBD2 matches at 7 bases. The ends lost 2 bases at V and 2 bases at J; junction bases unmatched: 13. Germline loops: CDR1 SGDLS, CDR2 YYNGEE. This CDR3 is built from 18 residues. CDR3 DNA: TGTGCCAGCAGCGTCGGGCCAGCGGGGACCCCCCCCTACAATGAGCAGTTCTTC. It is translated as CASSVGPAGTPPYNEQFF.

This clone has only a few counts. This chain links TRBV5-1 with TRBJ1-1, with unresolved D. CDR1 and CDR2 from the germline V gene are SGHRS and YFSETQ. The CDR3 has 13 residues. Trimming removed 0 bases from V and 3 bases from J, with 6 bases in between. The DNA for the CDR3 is TGCGCCAGCAGCTTGGTTGAGTACACTGAAGCTTTCTTT. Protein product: CASSLVEYTEAFF.

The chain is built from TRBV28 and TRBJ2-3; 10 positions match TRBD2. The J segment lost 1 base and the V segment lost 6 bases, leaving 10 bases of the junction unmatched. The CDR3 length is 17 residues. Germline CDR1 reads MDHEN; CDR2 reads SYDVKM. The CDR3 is CASRAASGREGTDTQYF. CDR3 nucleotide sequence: TGTGCCAGCAGGGCGGCTAGCGGGAGAGAGGGCACAGATACGCAGTATTTT.

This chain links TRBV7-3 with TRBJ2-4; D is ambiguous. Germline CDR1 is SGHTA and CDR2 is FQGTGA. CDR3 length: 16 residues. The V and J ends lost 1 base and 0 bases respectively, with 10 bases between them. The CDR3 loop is CASSLKIPLAKNIQYF. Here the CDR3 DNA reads TGTGCCAGCAGCTTAAAAATCCCTCTAGCCAAAAACATTCAGTACTTC.

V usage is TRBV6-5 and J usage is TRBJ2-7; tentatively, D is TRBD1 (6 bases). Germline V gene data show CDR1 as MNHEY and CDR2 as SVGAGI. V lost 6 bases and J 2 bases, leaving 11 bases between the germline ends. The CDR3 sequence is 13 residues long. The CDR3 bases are TGTGCCAGCAGGACGGACAGTACCTACGAGCAGTACTTC. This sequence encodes CASRTDSTYEQYF.

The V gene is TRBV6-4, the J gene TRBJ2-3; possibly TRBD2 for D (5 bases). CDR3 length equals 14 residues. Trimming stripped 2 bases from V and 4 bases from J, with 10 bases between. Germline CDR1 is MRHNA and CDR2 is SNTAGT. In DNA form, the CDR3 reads TGTGCCAGCAGTGACACTGCGGGTGCAGATACGCAGTATTTT. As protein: CASSDTAGADTQYF.

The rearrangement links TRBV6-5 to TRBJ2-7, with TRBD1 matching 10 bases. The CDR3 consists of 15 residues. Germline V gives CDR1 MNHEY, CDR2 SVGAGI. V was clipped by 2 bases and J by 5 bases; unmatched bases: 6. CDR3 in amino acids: CASSYNRDRGNEQYF. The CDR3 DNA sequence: TGTGCCAGCAGTTACAACCGGGACAGGGGAAACGAGCAGTACTTC.

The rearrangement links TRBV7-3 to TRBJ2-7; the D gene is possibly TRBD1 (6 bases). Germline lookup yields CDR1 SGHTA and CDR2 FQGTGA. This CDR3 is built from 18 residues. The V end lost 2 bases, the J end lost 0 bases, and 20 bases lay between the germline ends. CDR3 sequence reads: CASSLVHSDRSSSYEQYF. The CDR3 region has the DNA TGTGCCAGCAGCTTAGTCCACAGTGACAGGTCGAGCTCCTACGAGCAGTACTTC.

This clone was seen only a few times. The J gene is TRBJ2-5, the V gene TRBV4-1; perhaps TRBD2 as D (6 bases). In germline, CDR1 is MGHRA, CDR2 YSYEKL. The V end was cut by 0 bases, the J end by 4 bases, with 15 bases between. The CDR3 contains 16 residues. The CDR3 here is CASSQDPQLAGETQYF. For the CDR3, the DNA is TGCGCCAGCAGCCAAGATCCACAACTAGCAGGAGAGACCCAGTACTTC.

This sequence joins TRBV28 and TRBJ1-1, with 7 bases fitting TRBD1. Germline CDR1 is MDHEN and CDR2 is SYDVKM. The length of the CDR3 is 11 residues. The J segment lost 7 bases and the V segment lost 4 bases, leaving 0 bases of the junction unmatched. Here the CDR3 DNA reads TGTGCCAGCAGTTGGGACAGTGAAGCTTTCTTT. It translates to CASSWDSEAFF.

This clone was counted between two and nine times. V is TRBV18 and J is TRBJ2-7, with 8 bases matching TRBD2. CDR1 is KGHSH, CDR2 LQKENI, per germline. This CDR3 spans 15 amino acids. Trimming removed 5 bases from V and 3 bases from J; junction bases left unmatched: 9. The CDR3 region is CASSRQREKFYEQYF. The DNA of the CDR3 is TGTGCCAGCTCAAGACAGCGGGAGAAGTTCTACGAGCAGTACTTC.

The CDR3 nucleotides read TGCAGCGTCGCTAGCGGGAGCCACGAGAACGAGCAGTACTTC. This encodes CSVASGSHENEQYF. The V gene is TRBV29-1, the J gene TRBJ2-7; 10 bases match TRBD2. The V and J ends lost 6 bases and 5 bases, in that order; junction bases with no gene match: 10. Germline values: CDR1 SQVTM, CDR2 ANQGSEA. The CDR3 has 14 residues.

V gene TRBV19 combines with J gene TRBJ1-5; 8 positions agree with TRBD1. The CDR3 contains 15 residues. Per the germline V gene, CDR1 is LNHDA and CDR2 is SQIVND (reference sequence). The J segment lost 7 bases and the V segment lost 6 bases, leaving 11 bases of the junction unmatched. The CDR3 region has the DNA TGTGCCAGTAGACCGCCGGGACAGGAAGCGCAGCCCCAGCATTTT. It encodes CASRPPGQEAQPQHF.

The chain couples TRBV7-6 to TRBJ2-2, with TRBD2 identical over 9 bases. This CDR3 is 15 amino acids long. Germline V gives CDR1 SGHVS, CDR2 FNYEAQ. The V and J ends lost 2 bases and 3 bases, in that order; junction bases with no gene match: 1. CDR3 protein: CASSLLAGDTGELFF. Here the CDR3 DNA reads TGTGCCAGCAGCTTATTAGCGGGAGACACCGGGGAGCTGTTTTTT.

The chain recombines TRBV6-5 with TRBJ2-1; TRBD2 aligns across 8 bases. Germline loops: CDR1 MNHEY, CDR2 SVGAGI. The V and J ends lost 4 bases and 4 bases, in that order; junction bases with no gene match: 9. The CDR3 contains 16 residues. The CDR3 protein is CASSSRGREAYNEQFF. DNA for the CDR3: TGTGCCAGCAGTTCGCGAGGGCGGGAGGCTTACAATGAGCAGTTCTTC.

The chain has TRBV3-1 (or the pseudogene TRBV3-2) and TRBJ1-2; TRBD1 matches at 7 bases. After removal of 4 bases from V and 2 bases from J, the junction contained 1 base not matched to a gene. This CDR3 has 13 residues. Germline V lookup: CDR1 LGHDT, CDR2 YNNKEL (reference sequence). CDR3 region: CASSRDRNYGYTF. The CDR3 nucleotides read TGTGCCAGCAGCCGGGACAGAAACTATGGCTACACCTTC.

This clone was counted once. This CDR3 is CASSPPVGGGIYEQYF. In nucleotides, the CDR3 is TGTGCCAGCAGCCCCCCCGTGGGAGGCGGAATATATGAGCAGTACTTC. The chain couples TRBV11-2 to TRBJ2-7; possible D gene TRBD2, 6 bases. The CDR3 spans 16 residues. The ends were cut back, 5 bases at V and 7 bases at J, with 24 bases in the middle. Germline CDR1 reads SGHAT; CDR2 reads FQNNGV.

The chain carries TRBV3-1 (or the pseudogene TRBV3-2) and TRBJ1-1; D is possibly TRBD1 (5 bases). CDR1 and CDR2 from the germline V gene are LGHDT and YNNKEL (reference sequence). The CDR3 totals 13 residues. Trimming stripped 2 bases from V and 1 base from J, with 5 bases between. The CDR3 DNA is TGTGCCAGCAGCCAAACAGGGAACACTGAAGCTTTCTTT. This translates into CASSQTGNTEAFF.

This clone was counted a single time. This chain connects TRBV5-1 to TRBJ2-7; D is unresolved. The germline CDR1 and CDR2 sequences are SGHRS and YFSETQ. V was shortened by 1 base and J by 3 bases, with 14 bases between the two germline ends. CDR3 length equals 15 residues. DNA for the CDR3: TGCGCCAGCAGCTTGAGCCAGGCCGGTCTCTACGAGCAGTACTTC. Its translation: CASSLSQAGLYEQYF.

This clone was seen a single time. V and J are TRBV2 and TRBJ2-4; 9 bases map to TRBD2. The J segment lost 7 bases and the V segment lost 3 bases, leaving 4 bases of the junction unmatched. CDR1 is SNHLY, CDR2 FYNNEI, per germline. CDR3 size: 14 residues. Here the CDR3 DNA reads TGTGCCAGCAGTGAGGCCGGGACTAGCAACATTCAGTACTTC. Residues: CASSEAGTSNIQYF.

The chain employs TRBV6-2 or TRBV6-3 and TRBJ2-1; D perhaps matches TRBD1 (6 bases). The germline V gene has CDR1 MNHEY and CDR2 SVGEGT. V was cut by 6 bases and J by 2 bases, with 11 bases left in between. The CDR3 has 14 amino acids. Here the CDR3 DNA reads TGTGCCAGCAGCGGGACACTACCCTACAATGAGCAGTTCTTC. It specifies CASSGTLPYNEQFF.

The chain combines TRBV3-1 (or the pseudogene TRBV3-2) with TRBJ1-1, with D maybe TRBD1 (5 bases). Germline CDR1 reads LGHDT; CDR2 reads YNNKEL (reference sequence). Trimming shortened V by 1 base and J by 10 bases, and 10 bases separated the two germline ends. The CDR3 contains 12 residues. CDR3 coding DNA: TGTGCCAGCAGCCAAGCGACAGCGAGAGCTTTCTTT. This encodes CASSQATARAFF.